The 21 T cell receptor beta chains below all came from one sample that was sequenced in a study of cytomegalovirus exposure and HLA in healthy donors. The PCR was carried out with 60 Vbeta primers and 13 Jbeta primers. The method was immunoSEQ multiplex PCR; TCRdb's version includes in-frame clones alone and lacks a portion of them. The top ten clones hold around 1.8% of a sample with 90,000 to 100,000 clones, around 67% of them seen once. Sequenced sample: PBMCs. The source is a male donor in good health and CMV-seronegative.

The chain couples TRBV5-1 to TRBJ2-3; 10 positions agree with TRBD2. The germline gives CDR1 SGHRS, CDR2 YFSETQ. This CDR3 contains 18 residues. V was pared by 5 bases and J by 4 bases, with 16 bases of the junction left unmatched. The CDR3 reads CASSLTPRLAGDSDTQYF. The CDR3 DNA reads as TGCGCCAGCAGTCTAACGCCCCGGCTAGCGGGAGACTCAGATACGCAGTATTTT.

The chain carries TRBV2 and TRBJ2-3; 16 bases match TRBD2. From germline, CDR1 is SNHLY and CDR2 FYNNEI. The length of the CDR3 is 16 residues. V lost 4 bases to trimming and J lost 7 bases; unmatched junction nucleotides: 5. The CDR3 DNA sequence: TGTGCCAGCAGTGCCGGGACTAGCGGGAGGGGAAATACGCAGTATTTT. Protein: CASSAGTSGRGNTQYF.

V gene TRBV11-2 combines with J gene TRBJ1-1, with 7 positions matching TRBD1. The trim removed 5 bases at V and 1 base at J, leaving 7 bases unmatched. The germline V gene encodes CDR1 SGHAT and CDR2 FQNNGV. This CDR3 comprises 15 residues. CDR3 in amino acids: CASSPTGERNTEAFF. CDR3 DNA: TGTGCCAGCAGCCCCACAGGGGAAAGGAACACTGAAGCTTTCTTT.

This clone showed up just once. CDR3 amino acids: CASSQVGGLAEAFF. CDR3 DNA: TGTGCCAGCAGCCAAGTGGGAGGGCTGGCTGAAGCTTTCTTT. The chain employs TRBV14 and TRBJ1-1; D gene uncertain. Germline V gives CDR1 SGHDN, CDR2 FVKESK. The V and J ends lost 1 base and 6 bases respectively, with 12 bases between them. The CDR3 contains 14 residues.

There are a few counts of this clone. The chain carries TRBV7-2 and TRBJ1-5; TRBD1 aligns across 8 bases. The CDR3 length is 14 residues. The ends lost 3 bases at V and 7 bases at J; junction bases unmatched: 5. From germline, CDR1 is SGHTA and CDR2 FQGNSA. Here the CDR3 reads CASSFGQGGQPQHF. As DNA, the CDR3 is TGTGCCAGCAGCTTCGGACAGGGAGGCCAGCCCCAGCATTTT.

The chain links TRBV18 to TRBJ1-5, with D maybe TRBD1 (5 bases). In germline, CDR1 is KGHSH, CDR2 LQKENI. The CDR3 consists of 13 residues. Deletions cut 6 bases from V and 4 bases from J, with 10 bases between. The CDR3 here is CASSVQGNQPQHF. CDR3 DNA sequence: TGTGCCAGCTCGGTTCAGGGAAATCAGCCCCAGCATTTT.

The chain joins TRBV11-1 to TRBJ2-7; D remains unclear. The CDR3 runs to 13 residues. The V gene's germline CDR1 is SGHAT and CDR2 FQDESV (reference sequence). V was pared by 4 bases and J by 6 bases, with 13 bases between. The chain's CDR3 is CASSSGRQAEQYF. In nucleotides, the CDR3 is TGTGCCAGCAGCTCCGGTCGGCAGGCCGAGCAGTACTTC.

This clone turned up a few times. The chain is built from TRBV27 and TRBJ2-4; 7 nucleotides align to TRBD2. The trim removed 2 bases at V and 3 bases at J, leaving 7 bases unmatched. Germline values: CDR1 MNHEY, CDR2 SMNVEV (reference sequence). The length of the CDR3 is 16 residues. In DNA, the CDR3 is TGTGCCAGCAGTTTAGGGGGGGGGTTGGGCAAAAACATTCAGTACTTC. Its protein is CASSLGGGLGKNIQYF.

By share, this clone ranks as medium-sized. V is TRBV7-2 and J is TRBJ2-7; D is perhaps TRBD2 (5 bases). V was shortened by 3 bases and J by 0 bases, with 9 bases between the two germline ends. The CDR3 loop spans 14 amino acids. Germline V CDR1 and CDR2: SGHTA, FQGNSA. The CDR3 reads CASSLGASSYEQYF. In nucleotides, the CDR3 is TGTGCCAGCAGCTTGGGAGCAAGCTCCTACGAGCAGTACTTC.

The J gene is TRBJ2-4, the V gene TRBV5-1; possibly TRBD1 for D (6 bases). Germline values: CDR1 SGHRS, CDR2 YFSETQ. The CDR3 loop spans 16 amino acids. Trimming removed 4 bases from V and 9 bases from J, with 23 bases in between. The CDR3 loop reads CASSTTLDSPMGIQYF. The CDR3 bases are TGCGCCAGCAGCACGACCCTGGACAGCCCTATGGGCATTCAGTACTTC. Full variable domain (rest looked up from reference TRBV5-1 and TRBJ2-4): KAGVTQTPRYLIKTRGQQVTLSCSPISGHRSVSWYQQTPGQGLQFLFEYFSETQRNKGNFPGRFSGRQFSNSRSEMNVSTLELGDSALYLCASSTTLDSPMGIQYFGAGTRLSVL.

This chain uses TRBV7-8 with TRBJ2-3, with 7 bases identical to TRBD1. V lost 4 bases and J lost 4; bases outside the gene matches: 14. The length of the CDR3 is 17 residues. Per the germline V gene, CDR1 is SGHVS and CDR2 is FQNEAQ. This chain's CDR3 is CASSSQTGIHFADTQYF. DNA of the CDR3: TGTGCCAGCAGCTCCCAGACAGGGATTCATTTCGCAGATACGCAGTATTTT.

The sample holds a few counts of this clone. The junction differs from germline at one of its ends, possibly a read error. This chain links TRBV7-7 with TRBJ2-2, with D possibly TRBD2 on 6 matching bases. The CDR3 has 17 amino acids. Germline V CDR1 and CDR2: SSHAT, FNYEAQ (reference sequence). In nucleotides, the CDR3 is TGTGCTAGCAGCTTATTCCCGGGGGTTTACGTTGCCGGGGAGCTGTTTTTT. Its protein product is CASSLFPGVYVAGELFF.

This chain connects TRBV19 to TRBJ2-1; D possibly corresponds to TRBD2 (6 bases). The CDR3 is 15 residues long. Looked up from germline, CDR1 is LNHDA and CDR2 is SQIVND (reference sequence). V dropped 2 bases and J dropped 2 bases, with 10 bases sitting between them. The CDR3 reads CASSIRGGTYNEQFF. As DNA, the CDR3 is TGTGCCAGTAGTATAAGGGGCGGGACCTACAATGAGCAGTTCTTC.

This clone has more than one count but fewer than ten. V gene TRBV5-6 combines with J gene TRBJ1-5, with D unclear. This CDR3 region has 16 residues. The V end was cut by 4 bases, the J end by 0 bases, with 14 bases between. Germline values: CDR1 SGHDT, CDR2 YYEEEE. CDR3 nucleotides: TGTGCCAGCAGCCCAGCGGGAGGAGATAGCAATCAGCCCCAGCATTTT. Its protein is CASSPAGGDSNQPQHF.

The chain carries TRBV5-1 and TRBJ2-2; perhaps TRBD2 as D (6 bases). Trimming shortened V by 0 bases and J by 0 bases, and 6 bases separated the two germline ends. The CDR3 length is 15 residues. CDR1 is SGHRS, CDR2 YFSETQ, per germline. The CDR3 nucleotides read TGCGCCAGCAGCTTGGGACTAGCGAACACCGGGGAGCTGTTTTTT. Protein sequence: CASSLGLANTGELFF.

This clone was counted between two and nine times. V usage is TRBV5-1 and J usage is TRBJ1-3; 8 bases map to TRBD1. V was pared by 2 bases and J by 4 bases, with 5 bases of the junction left unmatched. Germline V CDR1 and CDR2: SGHRS, YFSETQ. The CDR3 covers 15 residues. CDR3 residues: CASSLDRGYGNTIYF. CDR3 nucleotides: TGCGCCAGCAGCTTAGACAGGGGATACGGAAACACCATATATTTT. The variable domain in full, completed from reference TRBV5-1 and TRBJ1-3, reads KAGVTQTPRYLIKTRGQQVTLSCSPISGHRSVSWYQQTPGQGLQFLFEYFSETQRNKGNFPGRFSGRQFSNSRSEMNVSTLELGDSALYLCASSLDRGYGNTIYFGEGSWLTVV.

The rearrangement uses TRBV30 and TRBJ2-5, with TRBD1 matching over 7 bases. The DNA end lines up better with TRBJ2-7; the J call may be wrong. The CDR3 is made up of 13 amino acids. Germline CDR1 and CDR2: GTSNPN and SVGIG (reference sequence). Here the CDR3 DNA reads TGTGCCTGGAGTGCGGACAGGATGAACGAGCAGTACTTC. Its translation is CAWSADRMNEQYF.

The rearrangement joins TRBV28 to TRBJ1-2; TRBD1 agrees at 11 bases. The CDR3 has 15 amino acids. The germline CDR1 and CDR2 sequences are MDHEN and SYDVKM. Trimming at V came to 5 bases and at J to 4 bases, leaving 6 bases not matched to a gene. The CDR3 DNA reads TGTGCCAGCAGTATCTCCGGGACAGGGGGCTATGGCTACACCTTC. Protein product: CASSISGTGGYGYTF.

The J gene is TRBJ1-4, the V gene TRBV2; D call uncertain. Deletions cut 6 bases from V and 7 bases from J, with 9 bases between. The CDR3 extends over 12 amino acids. Germline CDR1 is SNHLY and CDR2 is FYNNEI. The CDR3 protein is CASRLELEKLFF. The CDR3 DNA follows: TGTGCCAGCAGATTAGAGCTTGAAAAACTGTTTTTT.

The chain combines TRBV6-1 with TRBJ1-1, with 7 bases lining up with TRBD1. Germline V CDR1 and CDR2: MNHNS, SASEGT. V dropped 7 bases and J dropped 6; count of bases not matched to a gene: 11. This CDR3 region has 14 residues. CDR3 nucleotide sequence: TGTGCCAGCAAAACGACAGGGTTTGACGCTGAAGCTTTCTTT. Translation: CASKTTGFDAEAFF.

In this sample, this clone turned up once. Written as DNA, the CDR3 is TGCAGCGTTGTTTCTCAATCTACCCCTGCCTACGAGCAGTACTTC. It is translated as CSVVSQSTPAYEQYF. The chain recombines TRBV29-1 with TRBJ2-7, with no clear D. CDR1 and CDR2 (germline): SQVTM, ANQGSEA. CDR3 length: 15 residues. V dropped 4 bases and J dropped 2 bases, with 18 bases sitting between them.